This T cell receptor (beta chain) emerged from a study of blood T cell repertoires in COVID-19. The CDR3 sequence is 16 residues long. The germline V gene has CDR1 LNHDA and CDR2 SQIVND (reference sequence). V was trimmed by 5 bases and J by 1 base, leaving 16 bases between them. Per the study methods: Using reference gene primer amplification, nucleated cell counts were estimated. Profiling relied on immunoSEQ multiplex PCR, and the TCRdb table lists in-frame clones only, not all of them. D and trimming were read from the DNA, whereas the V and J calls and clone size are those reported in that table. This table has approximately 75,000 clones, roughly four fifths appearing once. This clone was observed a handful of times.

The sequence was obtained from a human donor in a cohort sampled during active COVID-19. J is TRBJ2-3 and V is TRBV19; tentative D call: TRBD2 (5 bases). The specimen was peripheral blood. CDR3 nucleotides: TGTGCCAGTAGTCCGTCCACCCTTAGCGGCACAGATACGCAGTATTTT. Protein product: CASSPSTLSGTDTQYF.